The 27 T cell receptor beta chains below come from one sample, sequenced in a study of blood T cell repertoires in COVID-19. Produced via immunoSEQ multiplex PCR; TCRdb's table is partial and in-frame only. The table shows under 200,000 clones, with around four fifths occurring only once. The sample consisted of peripheral blood. These receptor sequences come from a man aged 55 to 70 with COVID-19, enrolled during active disease.

V and J are TRBV6-5 and TRBJ1-6; D not certain. The CDR3 is made up of 16 amino acids. Trimming removed 1 base from V and 0 bases from J, with 7 bases in between. From germline, CDR1 is MNHEY and CDR2 SVGAGI. The CDR3 sequence: CASSYLRSSYNSPLHF. The CDR3 coding sequence is TGTGCCAGCAGTTACTTAAGGAGCTCCTATAATTCACCCCTCCACTTT.

The chain joins TRBV6-5 to TRBJ2-7; TRBD1 agrees at 12 bases. There are 15 residues in the CDR3. Germline V lookup: CDR1 MNHEY, CDR2 SVGAGI. The J segment lost 2 bases and the V segment lost 2 bases, leaving 1 base of the junction unmatched. CDR3 residues: CASSYGTGGPYEQYF. The CDR3, as DNA: TGTGCCAGCAGTTACGGGACAGGGGGCCCCTACGAGCAGTACTTC.

The chain combines TRBV7-2 with TRBJ1-2; the D gene is possibly TRBD1 (6 bases). With 3 bases removed from V and 6 bases from J, the gap between germline ends came to 11 bases. Germline V gene data show CDR1 as SGHTA and CDR2 as FQGNSA. The CDR3 extends over 13 amino acids. The CDR3 region is CASSFAGADGYTF. Here the CDR3 DNA reads TGTGCCAGCAGCTTCGCGGGGGCTGATGGCTACACCTTC.

V usage is TRBV25-1 and J usage is TRBJ1-2; no clear D. The CDR3 has 15 amino acids. Germline assignment: CDR1 MGHDK and CDR2 SYGVNS. Deletions cut 4 bases from V and 0 bases from J, with 12 bases between. The CDR3 nucleotides read TGTGCCAGCAGTGGGTTCGGGGTTACTAACTATGGCTACACCTTC. The encoded protein is CASSGFGVTNYGYTF.

The V call is TRBV5-1, the J call TRBJ2-1; TRBD2 agrees at 13 bases. The CDR3 spans 14 residues. The germline V gene encodes CDR1 SGHRS and CDR2 YFSETQ. Unmatched junction bases numbered 5, after V lost 4 bases and J lost 10 bases. CDR3 in DNA: TGCGCCAGCAGCCTGGGGACTAGCGGGATGGAGCAGTTCTTC. Protein sequence: CASSLGTSGMEQFF.

The V call is TRBV19, the J call TRBJ2-1, with 7 bases fitting TRBD2. The CDR3 is 15 residues long. CDR1 is LNHDA, CDR2 SQIVND, per germline (reference sequence). V lost 5 bases, J lost 3 bases, and 7 bases stayed unmatched. The DNA of the CDR3 is TGTGCCAGTAGTCTCGGGAGGAGCTACTACAATGAGCAGTTCTTC. Its protein is CASSLGRSYYNEQFF.

V and J are TRBV10-3 and TRBJ2-2; 13 bases fit TRBD2. Germline CDR1 is ENHRY and CDR2 is SYGVKD. The CDR3 length is 18 residues. V shed 6 bases and J 0 bases; nucleotides not matched to a gene: 7. The chain's CDR3 is CAISSRGLAGPNTGELFF. The CDR3, as DNA: TGTGCCATCAGCTCACGGGGACTAGCGGGACCGAACACCGGGGAGCTGTTTTTT.

The chain links TRBV30 to TRBJ1-6, with TRBD1 as a possible D gene (6 bases). Germline values: CDR1 GTSNPN, CDR2 SVGIG (reference sequence). V was cut by 3 bases and J by 7 bases, with 10 bases left in between. This CDR3 is built from 13 residues. CDR3 residues: CAWSKDRNSPLHF. The CDR3 DNA sequence: TGTGCCTGGAGCAAGGACAGAAATTCACCCCTCCACTTT.

The chain uses TRBV6-4 and TRBJ1-6, with D unresolved. Per the germline V gene, CDR1 is MRHNA and CDR2 is SNTAGT. V was shortened by 2 bases and J by 0 bases, with 11 bases between the two germline ends. The CDR3 consists of 17 residues. The CDR3 DNA reads as TGTGCCAGCAGTGACCCAGTTTTAAGCTCCTATAATTCACCCCTCCACTTT. It specifies CASSDPVLSSYNSPLHF.

The chain has TRBV12-3 or TRBV12-4 and TRBJ1-5; D is possibly TRBD1 (6 bases). The CDR3 sequence is 13 residues long. V gave up 3 bases and J gave up 4 bases, with 7 bases separating them. The CDR3 loop is CASSFRGNQPQHF. CDR3 bases: TGTGCCAGCAGTTTTAGGGGGAATCAGCCCCAGCATTTT.

The chain combines TRBV2 with TRBJ2-2; TRBD1 aligns across 7 bases. The V gene end was trimmed by 7 bases and the J gene end by 7 bases; junction bases not matched to a gene: 9. In germline, CDR1 is SNHLY, CDR2 FYNNEI. The CDR3 is 14 amino acids. The CDR3 coding sequence is TGTGCCAGCACCCCTGACAGGGTGGTCGGGGAGCTGTTTTTT. Its translation is CASTPDRVVGELFF.

This chain joins TRBV5-5 and TRBJ2-7, with 9 bases lining up with TRBD1. There are 12 residues in the CDR3. V trimming: 4 bases; J trimming: 6 bases; junction bases outside the gene matches: 2. Looked up from germline, CDR1 is SGHKS and CDR2 is YYEKEE (reference sequence). The CDR3 protein is CASSQDRGEQYF. The CDR3 bases are TGTGCCAGCAGCCAGGACAGGGGCGAGCAGTACTTC.

This clone came up a few times. The chain employs TRBV28 and TRBJ1-5; 7 bases agree with TRBD1. Germline CDR1 and CDR2: MDHEN and SYDVKM. The trim removed 5 bases at V and 0 bases at J, leaving 13 bases unmatched. This CDR3 spans 18 amino acids. The CDR3, as DNA: TGTGCCAGCAGTCCAAACCCCAGGACAGGTAATAGCAATCAGCCCCAGCATTTT. Its protein is CASSPNPRTGNSNQPQHF.

The rearrangement uses TRBV5-1 and TRBJ2-1, with 12 positions matching TRBD1. CDR1 is SGHRS, CDR2 YFSETQ, per germline. Trimming at V came to 5 bases and at J to 9 bases, leaving 6 bases not matched to a gene. The CDR3 extends over 14 amino acids. This CDR3 reads CASRRGTGGVEQFF. The DNA for the CDR3 is TGCGCCAGCAGACGAGGGACAGGGGGCGTTGAGCAGTTCTTC. The whole variable domain, filled in from reference TRBV5-1 and TRBJ2-1, reads KAGVTQTPRYLIKTRGQQVTLSCSPISGHRSVSWYQQTPGQGLQFLFEYFSETQRNKGNFPGRFSGRQFSNSRSEMNVSTLELGDSALYLCASRRGTGGVEQFFGPGTRLTVL.

The CDR3 loop reads CASTGQVGQPQHF. CDR3 nucleotide sequence: TGTGCCAGCACCGGACAGGTCGGCCAGCCCCAGCATTTT. The chain combines TRBV12-3 or TRBV12-4 with TRBJ1-5; TRBD1 matches 7 bases. V shed 7 bases, J shed 7 bases, and the junction held 7 bases outside the gene matches. This CDR3 spans 13 amino acids.

The chain links TRBV11-2 to TRBJ2-7, with D maybe TRBD1 (5 bases). V lost 2 bases and J 2 bases, leaving 13 bases between the germline ends. Germline CDR1 is SGHAT and CDR2 is FQNNGV. The CDR3 covers 15 residues. The CDR3 DNA follows: TGTGCCAGCAGCTTAAGGTCCCTGACAGCCTACGAGCAGTACTTC. Translation gives CASSLRSLTAYEQYF.

The DNA of the CDR3 is TGTGCCAGCAGTCCAGGACAGAAGAACACCATATATTTT. The encoded protein is CASSPGQKNTIYF. The gene calls are TRBV12-3 or TRBV12-4 and TRBJ1-3; tentative D call: TRBD1 (6 bases). CDR3 length: 13 amino acids. V lost 5 bases and J 7 bases, leaving 12 bases between the germline ends.

This chain joins TRBV15 and TRBJ2-1; D is perhaps TRBD1 (6 bases). Germline-derived CDR1 and CDR2 are LNHNV and YYDKDF (reference sequence). The CDR3 is 14 residues long. V was cut by 0 bases and J by 8 bases, with 11 bases left in between. The CDR3 region has the DNA TGTGCCACCAGCAGAGATCTTCAGGGGCATGAGCAGTTCTTC. This codes for CATSRDLQGHEQFF.

Details on this clone: The same CDR3 is also encoded by other DNA sequences in this sample. As DNA, the CDR3 is TGTGCCAGCAGCCAAGTTACAGGGAGTTCACCCCTCCACTTT. Translated: CASSQVTGSSPLHF. The chain joins TRBV3-1 (or the pseudogene TRBV3-2) to TRBJ1-6, with D perhaps TRBD1 (6 bases). The CDR3 consists of 14 residues. Trimming took 1 base from V and 9 from J, leaving 10 bases between them. CDR1 and CDR2 from the germline V gene are LGHDT and YNNKEL (reference sequence).

J is TRBJ1-1 and V is TRBV5-1; 9 bases line up with TRBD1. The length of the CDR3 is 14 residues. Germline V lookup: CDR1 SGHRS, CDR2 YFSETQ. The J segment lost 4 bases and the V segment lost 3 bases, leaving 4 bases of the junction unmatched. The CDR3 DNA is TGCGCCAGCAGCTCGGGACAGGGTTCCACTGAAGCTTTCTTT. It encodes CASSSGQGSTEAFF.

CDR3 residues: CASSVDYSGTYEQYF. DNA for the CDR3: TGTGCCAGCAGCGTAGATTATAGCGGGACCTACGAGCAGTACTTC. This chain connects TRBV9 to TRBJ2-7; 8 nucleotides align to TRBD2. Per germline, CDR1 SGDLS and CDR2 YYNGEE. J lost 2 bases, V lost 0 bases, and 4 bases had no gene match. The CDR3 is 15 amino acids.

CDR3 in DNA: TGTGCCAGCTCATCGGGACTCACCATGAACACTGAAGCTTTCTTT. Translating gives CASSSGLTMNTEAFF. The J gene is TRBJ1-1, the V gene TRBV18; D is perhaps TRBD1 (5 bases). The V end lost 5 bases, the J end lost 0 bases, and 13 bases lay between the germline ends. From germline, CDR1 is KGHSH and CDR2 LQKENI. The CDR3 is made up of 15 amino acids.

The V and J genes are TRBV11-2 and TRBJ1-2; possibly TRBD1 for D (5 bases). This CDR3 comprises 12 residues. Trimming removed 4 bases from V and 8 bases from J, with 11 bases in between. CDR1 is SGHAT, CDR2 FQNNGV, per germline. The CDR3 coding sequence is TGTGCCAGCAGCTGGCAGGGTGGAGGCTACACCTTC. Encoded protein: CASSWQGGGYTF.

The chain employs TRBV11-3 and TRBJ1-4; 7 nucleotides agree with TRBD1. V was clipped by 4 bases and J by 0 bases; unmatched bases: 2. CDR1 and CDR2 from the germline V gene are SGHNT and YENEEA. The CDR3 covers 15 residues. CDR3 region: CASSSGTATNEKLFF. The CDR3 bases are TGTGCCAGCAGCTCGGGGACAGCAACTAATGAAAAACTGTTTTTT.

The V gene is TRBV6-5, the J gene TRBJ2-4, with 8 positions matching TRBD1. From germline, CDR1 is MNHEY and CDR2 SVGAGI. The ends lost 5 bases at V and 7 bases at J; junction bases unmatched: 10. This CDR3 contains 15 residues. The CDR3 region has the DNA TGTGCCAGCAGTCCCGGGCAGGGGGCGAGTAACATTCAGTACTTC. Protein: CASSPGQGASNIQYF.

The rearrangement joins TRBV14 to TRBJ2-3, with 8 bases matching TRBD1. V trimming: 5 bases; J trimming: 5 bases; junction bases outside the gene matches: 9. The V gene's germline CDR1 is SGHDN and CDR2 FVKESK. The CDR3 totals 15 residues. CDR3 loop: CASSSGTGSLDTQYF. Written as DNA, the CDR3 is TGTGCCAGCAGCTCCGGGACAGGCTCGTTAGATACGCAGTATTTT.

The chain carries TRBV19 and TRBJ2-3, with D possibly TRBD1 on 5 matching bases. The CDR3 has 13 residues. The germline gives CDR1 LNHDA, CDR2 SQIVND (reference sequence). Trimming cost V 5 bases and J 4 bases, with 10 bases left between them. This CDR3 reads CASSERQPDTQYF. The CDR3 DNA is TGTGCCAGTAGTGAACGACAGCCAGATACGCAGTATTTT.